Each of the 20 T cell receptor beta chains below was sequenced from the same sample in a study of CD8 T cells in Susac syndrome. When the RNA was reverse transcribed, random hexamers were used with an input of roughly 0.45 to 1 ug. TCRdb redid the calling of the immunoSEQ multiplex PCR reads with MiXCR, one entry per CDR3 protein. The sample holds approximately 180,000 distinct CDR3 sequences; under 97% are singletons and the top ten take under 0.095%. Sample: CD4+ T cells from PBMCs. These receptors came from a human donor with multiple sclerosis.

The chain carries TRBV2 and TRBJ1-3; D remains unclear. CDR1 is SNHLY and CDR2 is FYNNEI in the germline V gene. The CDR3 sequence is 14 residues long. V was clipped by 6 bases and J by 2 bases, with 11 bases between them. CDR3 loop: CASSATGAGNTIYF. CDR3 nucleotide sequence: TGTGCCAGCAGCGCGACTGGGGCTGGAAACACCATATATTTT. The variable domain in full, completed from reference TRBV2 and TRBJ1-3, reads EPEVTQTPSHQVTQMGQEVILRCVPISNHLYFYWYRQILGQKVEFLVSFYNNEISEKSEIFDDQFSVERPDGSNFTLKIRSTKLEDSAMYFCASSATGAGNTIYFGEGSWLTVV.

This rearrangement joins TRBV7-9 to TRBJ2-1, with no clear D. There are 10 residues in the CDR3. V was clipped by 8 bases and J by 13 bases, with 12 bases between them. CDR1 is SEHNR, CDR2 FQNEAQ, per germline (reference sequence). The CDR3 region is CASPSGLQFF. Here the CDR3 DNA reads TGTGCCAGCCCCTCCGGGTTACAGTTCTTC.

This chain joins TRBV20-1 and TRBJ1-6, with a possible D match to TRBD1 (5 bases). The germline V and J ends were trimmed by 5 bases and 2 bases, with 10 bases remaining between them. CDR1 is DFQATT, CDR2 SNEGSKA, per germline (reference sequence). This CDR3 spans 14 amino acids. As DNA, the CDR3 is TGCAGTGCTGGACGGGGGGCCTATAATTCACCCCTCCACTTT. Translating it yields CSAGRGAYNSPLHF.

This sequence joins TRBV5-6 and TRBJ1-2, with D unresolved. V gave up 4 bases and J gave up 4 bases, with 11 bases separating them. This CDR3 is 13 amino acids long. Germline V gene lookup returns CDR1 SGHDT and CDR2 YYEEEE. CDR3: CASSIVYGYGYTF. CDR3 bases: TGTGCCAGCAGCATCGTCTACGGCTATGGCTACACCTTC.

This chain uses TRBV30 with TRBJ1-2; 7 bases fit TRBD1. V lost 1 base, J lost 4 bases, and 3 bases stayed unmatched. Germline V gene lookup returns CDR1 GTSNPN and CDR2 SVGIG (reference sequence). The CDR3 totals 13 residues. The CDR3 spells CAWSEGTAYGYTF. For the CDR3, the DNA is TGTGCCTGGAGTGAGGGGACAGCCTATGGCTACACCTTC.

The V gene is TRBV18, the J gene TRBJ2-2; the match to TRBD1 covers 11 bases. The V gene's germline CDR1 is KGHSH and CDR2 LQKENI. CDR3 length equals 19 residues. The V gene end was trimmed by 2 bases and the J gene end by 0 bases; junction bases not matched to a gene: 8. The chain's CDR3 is CASSPIGQGASANTGELFF. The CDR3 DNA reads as TGTGCCAGCTCACCAATAGGACAGGGGGCATCCGCGAACACCGGGGAGCTGTTTTTT.

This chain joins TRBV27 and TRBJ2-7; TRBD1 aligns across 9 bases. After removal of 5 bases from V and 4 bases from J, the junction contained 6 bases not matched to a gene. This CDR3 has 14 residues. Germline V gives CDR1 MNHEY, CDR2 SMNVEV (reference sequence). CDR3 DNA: TGTGCCAGCAGTGTCCGGGACAGGGTATACGAGCAGTACTTC. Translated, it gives CASSVRDRVYEQYF.

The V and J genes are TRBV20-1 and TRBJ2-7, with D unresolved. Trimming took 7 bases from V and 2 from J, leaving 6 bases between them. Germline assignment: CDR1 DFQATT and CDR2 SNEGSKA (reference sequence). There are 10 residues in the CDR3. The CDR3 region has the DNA TGCAGTGTTGGCGCCTACGAGCAGTACTTC. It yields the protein CSVGAYEQYF.

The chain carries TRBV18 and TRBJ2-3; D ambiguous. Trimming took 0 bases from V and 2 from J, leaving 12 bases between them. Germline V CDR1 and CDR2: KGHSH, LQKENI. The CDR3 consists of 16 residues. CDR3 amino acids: CASSPPRRPSTDTQYF. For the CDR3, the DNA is TGTGCCAGCTCACCACCGCGACGACCCTCCACAGATACGCAGTATTTT.

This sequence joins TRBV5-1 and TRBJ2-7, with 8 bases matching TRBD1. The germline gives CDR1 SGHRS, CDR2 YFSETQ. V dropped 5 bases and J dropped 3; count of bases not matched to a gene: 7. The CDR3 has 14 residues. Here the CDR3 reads CASRRLTGDYEQYF. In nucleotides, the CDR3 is TGCGCCAGCAGACGTTTGACAGGGGACTACGAGCAGTACTTC.

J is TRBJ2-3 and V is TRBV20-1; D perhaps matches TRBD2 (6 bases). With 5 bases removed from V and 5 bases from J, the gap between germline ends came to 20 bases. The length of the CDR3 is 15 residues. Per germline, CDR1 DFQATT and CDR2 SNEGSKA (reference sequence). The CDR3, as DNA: TGCAGTGCTCCACACGTTCAAATCGGGGGAGATACGCAGTATTTT. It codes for CSAPHVQIGGDTQYF.

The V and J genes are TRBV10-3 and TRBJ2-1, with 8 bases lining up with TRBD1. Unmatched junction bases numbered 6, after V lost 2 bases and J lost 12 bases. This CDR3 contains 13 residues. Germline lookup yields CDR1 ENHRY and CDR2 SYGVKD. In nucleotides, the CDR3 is TGTGCCATCAGTGAGGTAGACAGGGGCGGGCAGTTCTTC. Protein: CAISEVDRGGQFF.

The CDR3 region is CAWRIPGQVNTEAFF. The CDR3 DNA sequence: TGTGCCTGGAGGATACCGGGACAGGTGAACACTGAAGCTTTCTTT. The chain recombines TRBV30 with TRBJ1-1, with 8 bases fitting TRBD1. The CDR3 is 15 residues long. V trimming: 3 bases; J trimming: 0 bases; junction bases outside the gene matches: 6. Germline CDR1 reads GTSNPN; CDR2 reads SVGIG (reference sequence).

The CDR3 loop reads CASSPSRQGYGYTF. CDR3 nucleotide sequence: TGTGCCAGCTCACCATCGCGGCAGGGGTATGGCTACACCTTC. The rearrangement links TRBV18 to TRBJ1-2, with D possibly TRBD1 on 6 matching bases. Trimming cost V 2 bases and J 5 bases, with 12 bases left between them. CDR3 length: 14 amino acids. Germline V CDR1 and CDR2: KGHSH, LQKENI.

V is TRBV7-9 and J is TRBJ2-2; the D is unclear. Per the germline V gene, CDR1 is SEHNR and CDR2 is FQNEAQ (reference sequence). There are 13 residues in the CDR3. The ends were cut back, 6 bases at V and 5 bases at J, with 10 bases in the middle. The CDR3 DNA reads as TGTGCCAGCAGGTCCATGTGGACCGGGGAGCTGTTTTTT. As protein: CASRSMWTGELFF. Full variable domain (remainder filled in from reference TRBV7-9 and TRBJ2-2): DTGVSQNPRHKITKRGQNVTFRCDPISEHNRLYWYRQTLGQGPEFLTYFQNEAQLEKSRLLSDRFSAERPKGSFSTLEIQRTEQGDSAMYLCASRSMWTGELFFGEGSRLTVL.

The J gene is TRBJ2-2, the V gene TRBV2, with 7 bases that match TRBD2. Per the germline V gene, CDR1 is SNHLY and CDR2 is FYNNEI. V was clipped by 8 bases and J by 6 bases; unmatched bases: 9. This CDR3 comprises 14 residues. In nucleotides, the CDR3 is TGTGCCAGCCGGAGGGAACTAGCGCCCGGGGAGCTGTTTTTT. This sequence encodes CASRRELAPGELFF. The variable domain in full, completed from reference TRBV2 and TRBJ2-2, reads EPEVTQTPSHQVTQMGQEVILRCVPISNHLYFYWYRQILGQKVEFLVSFYNNEISEKSEIFDDQFSVERPDGSNFTLKIRSTKLEDSAMYFCASRRELAPGELFFGEGSRLTVL.

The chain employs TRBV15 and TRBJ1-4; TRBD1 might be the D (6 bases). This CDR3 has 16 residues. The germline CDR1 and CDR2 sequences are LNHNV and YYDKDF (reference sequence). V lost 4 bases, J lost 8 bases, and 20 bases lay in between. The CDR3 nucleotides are TGTGCCACCAGCACCCTTGGGGGCTCGTTAGGGGAAAAACTGTTTTTT. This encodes CATSTLGGSLGEKLFF.

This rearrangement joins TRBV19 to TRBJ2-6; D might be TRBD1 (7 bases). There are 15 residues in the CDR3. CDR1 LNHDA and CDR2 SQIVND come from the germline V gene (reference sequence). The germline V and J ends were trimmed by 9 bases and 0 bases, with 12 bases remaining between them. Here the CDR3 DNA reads TGTGCCAGCTTGCAGGGGGGCTCTGGGGCCAACGTCCTGACTTTC. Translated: CASLQGGSGANVLTF.

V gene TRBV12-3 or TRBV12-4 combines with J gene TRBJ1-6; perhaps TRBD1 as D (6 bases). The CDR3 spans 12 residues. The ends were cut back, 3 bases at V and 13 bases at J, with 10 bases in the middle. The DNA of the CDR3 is TGTGCCAGCAGTTTGAGGGGGTCGCCCCTCCACTTT. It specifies CASSLRGSPLHF.

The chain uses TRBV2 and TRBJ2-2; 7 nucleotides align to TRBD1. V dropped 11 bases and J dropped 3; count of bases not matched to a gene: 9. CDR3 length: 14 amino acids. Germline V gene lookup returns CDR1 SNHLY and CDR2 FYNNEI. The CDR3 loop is CASLNRGDTGELFF. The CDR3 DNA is TGTGCCTCATTAAACAGGGGCGACACCGGGGAGCTGTTTTTT.